What follows describes a single T cell receptor (beta chain). Its antigen is currently unknown. Both 60 Vbeta primers and 13 Jbeta primers went into the PCR. Profiling relied on immunoSEQ multiplex PCR, and the TCRdb table lists in-frame clones only, not all of them. The sample lists roughly 130,000 clones; 75% to 90% were seen once. From germline, CDR1 is WSHSY and CDR2 SAAADI. The CDR3 is 15 amino acids. Trimming removed 6 bases from V and 1 base from J, with 13 bases in between. The data were obtained in a study of cytomegalovirus exposure and HLA in healthy donors. Study results and caveats: The analysis excluded some indistinguishable V segments, including TRBV6-2 and TRBV6-3.

The V gene is TRBV10-2, the J gene TRBJ2-1; TRBD1 is a possible D gene (5 bases). This TCR was sampled from a male donor in good health and CMV-seronegative. The sequencing sample was made of PBMCs. The CDR3 here is CASSKTESSYNEQFF. As DNA, the CDR3 is TGCGCCAGCAGCAAGACAGAAAGTTCCTACAATGAGCAGTTCTTC.